This TCR beta chain was found in a study of long-term antiretroviral therapy in people with HIV. Germline values: CDR1 MNHNY, CDR2 SVGAGI (reference sequence). The trim removed 6 bases at V and 5 bases at J, leaving 8 bases unmatched. The CDR3 length is 15 residues. The run of the v3.0 immunoSEQ assay was at survey level. Profiled with immunoSEQ multiplex PCR; TCRdb holds only in-frame clones, not every one. The data contain more than 20,000 clones, 84% of them singletons. This clone has only a few counts. The origin of this receptor is a woman in her fifties or sixties with HIV. This sequence joins TRBV6-6 and TRBJ2-1, with 9 bases aligning to TRBD1. This material consisted of unsorted PBMCs, taken 1.9 years after starting antiretroviral therapy. The CDR3 protein is CASSSPGQGDNEQFF. CDR3 nucleotide sequence: TGTGCCAGCAGCTCACCGGGACAGGGAGACAATGAGCAGTTCTTC.